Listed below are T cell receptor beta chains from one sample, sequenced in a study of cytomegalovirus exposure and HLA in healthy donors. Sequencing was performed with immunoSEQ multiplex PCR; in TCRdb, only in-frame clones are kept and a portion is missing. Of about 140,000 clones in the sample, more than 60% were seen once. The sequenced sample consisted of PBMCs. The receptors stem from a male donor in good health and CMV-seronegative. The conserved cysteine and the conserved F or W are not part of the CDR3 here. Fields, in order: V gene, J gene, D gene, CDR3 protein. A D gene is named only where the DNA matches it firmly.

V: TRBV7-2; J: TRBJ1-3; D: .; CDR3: ASSAGHASGNTIY
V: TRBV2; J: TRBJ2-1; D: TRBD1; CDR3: ASSYGQGAWNEQF
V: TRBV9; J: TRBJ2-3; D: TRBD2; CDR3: ASSVTPSGGASTDTQY
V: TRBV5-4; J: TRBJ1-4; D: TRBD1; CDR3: ASSFQIGGQETYNEKLF
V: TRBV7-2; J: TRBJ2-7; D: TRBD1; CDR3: ASSGGTGGYEQY
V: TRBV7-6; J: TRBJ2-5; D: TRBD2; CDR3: ASSLGTSGQETQY
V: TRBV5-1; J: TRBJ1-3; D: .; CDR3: ASSWVGERSGNTIY
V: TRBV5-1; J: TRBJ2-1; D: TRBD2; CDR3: ASSGLAGNEQF
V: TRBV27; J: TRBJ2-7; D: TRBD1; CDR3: ASSSTTGTGGHLEQY
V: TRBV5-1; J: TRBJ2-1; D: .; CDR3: ASSLGQHNEQF
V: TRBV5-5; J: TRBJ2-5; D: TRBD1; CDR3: ASSWMPGTGARETQY
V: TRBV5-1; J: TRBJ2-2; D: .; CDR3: ASSLAGTGELF
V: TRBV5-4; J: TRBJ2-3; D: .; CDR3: ASSKTGADTQY
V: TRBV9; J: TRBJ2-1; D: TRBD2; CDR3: ASSVVETSGNEQF
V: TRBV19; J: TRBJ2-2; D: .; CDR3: ASIMTTSGGELF
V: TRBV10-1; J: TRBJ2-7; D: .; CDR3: ASSPPHLQVPLLYEQY
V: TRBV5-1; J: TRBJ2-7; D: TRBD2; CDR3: ASSSGLEVSYEQY
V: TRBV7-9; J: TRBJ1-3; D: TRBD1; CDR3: ASRAQGLGNTIY
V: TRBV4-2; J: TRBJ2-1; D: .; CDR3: ASSQAQGGVREQF
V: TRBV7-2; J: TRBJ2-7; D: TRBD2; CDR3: ASSPSASGGSEQY
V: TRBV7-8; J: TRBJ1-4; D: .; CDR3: ASSSRQATNEKLF
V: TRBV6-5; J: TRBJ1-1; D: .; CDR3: ASSKQGMNTEAF
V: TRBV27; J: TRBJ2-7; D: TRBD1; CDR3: ASSLSGGYEQY
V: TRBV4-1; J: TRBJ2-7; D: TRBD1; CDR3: ASSHPGQGSEQY
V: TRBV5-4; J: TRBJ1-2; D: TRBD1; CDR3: ASSLGQGTVYYGYT
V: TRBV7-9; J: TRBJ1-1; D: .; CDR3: ASSSLGAAEAF
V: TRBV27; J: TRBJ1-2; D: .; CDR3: ASSLAEGYPYT
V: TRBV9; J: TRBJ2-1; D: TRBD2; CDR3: ASSVGAKAGGLYNEQF
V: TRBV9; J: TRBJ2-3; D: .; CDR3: ASSVTPLTDTQY
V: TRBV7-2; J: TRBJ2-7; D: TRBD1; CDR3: ASSLGGRGYEQY
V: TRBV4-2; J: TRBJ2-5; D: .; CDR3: ASSRDFKETQY
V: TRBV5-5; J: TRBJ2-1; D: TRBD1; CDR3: ASSEGQGVHNNEQF
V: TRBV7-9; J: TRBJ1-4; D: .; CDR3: ASSSNAQAANEKLF
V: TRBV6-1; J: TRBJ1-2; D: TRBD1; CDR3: ASSEGGGGIYGYT
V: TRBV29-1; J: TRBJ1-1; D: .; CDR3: SVGRAAATEAF
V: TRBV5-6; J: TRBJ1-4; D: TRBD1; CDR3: ASSRRGLLNEKLF
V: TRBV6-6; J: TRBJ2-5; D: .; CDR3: ASSYFPGRETQY
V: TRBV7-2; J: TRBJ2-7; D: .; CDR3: ASSPLCEQY
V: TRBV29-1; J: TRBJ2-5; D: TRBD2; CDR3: SVRTSGWEGY
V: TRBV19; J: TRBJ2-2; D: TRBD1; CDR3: ASRDRGSSGELF
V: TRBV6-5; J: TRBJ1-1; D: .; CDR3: ASSSPAGGNTEAF
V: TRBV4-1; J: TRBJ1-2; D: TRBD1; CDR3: ASSLGQGHNYGYT
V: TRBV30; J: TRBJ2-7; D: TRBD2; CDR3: AWSPVAGVYEQY
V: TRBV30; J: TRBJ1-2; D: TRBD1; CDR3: AWATGFNYGYT
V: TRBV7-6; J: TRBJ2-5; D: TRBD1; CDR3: ASSLRQGEKETQY
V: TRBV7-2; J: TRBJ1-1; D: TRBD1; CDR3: ASSRRGTGYEAF
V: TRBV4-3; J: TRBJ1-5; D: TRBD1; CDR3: ASSQDLFFGDRGNQPQH
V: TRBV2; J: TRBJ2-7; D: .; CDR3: ASRNADEQY
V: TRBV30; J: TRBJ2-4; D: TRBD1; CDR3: AWSRQGLNIQY
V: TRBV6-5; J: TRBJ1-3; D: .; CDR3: ASGGGNTIY